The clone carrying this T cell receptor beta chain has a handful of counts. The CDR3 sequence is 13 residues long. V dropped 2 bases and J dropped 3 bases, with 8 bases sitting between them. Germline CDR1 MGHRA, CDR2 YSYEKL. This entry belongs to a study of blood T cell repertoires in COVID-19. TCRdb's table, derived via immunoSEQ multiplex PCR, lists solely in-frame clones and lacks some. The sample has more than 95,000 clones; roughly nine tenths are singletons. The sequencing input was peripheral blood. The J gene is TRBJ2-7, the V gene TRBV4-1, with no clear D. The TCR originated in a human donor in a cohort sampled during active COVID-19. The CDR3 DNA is TGCGCCAGCAGCCAATCCCTTCTCTACGAGCAGTACTTC. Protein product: CASSQSLLYEQYF.